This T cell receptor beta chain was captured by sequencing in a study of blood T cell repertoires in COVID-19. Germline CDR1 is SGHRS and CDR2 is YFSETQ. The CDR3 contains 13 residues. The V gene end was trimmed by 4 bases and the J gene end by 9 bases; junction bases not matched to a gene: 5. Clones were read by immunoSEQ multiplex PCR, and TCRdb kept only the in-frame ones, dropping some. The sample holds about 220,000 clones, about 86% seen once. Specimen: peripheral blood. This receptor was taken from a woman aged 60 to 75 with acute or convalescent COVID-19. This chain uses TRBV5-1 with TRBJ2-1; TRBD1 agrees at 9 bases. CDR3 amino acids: CASSTGTGSEQFF. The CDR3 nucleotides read TGCGCCAGCAGCACCGGGACAGGGAGTGAGCAGTTCTTC. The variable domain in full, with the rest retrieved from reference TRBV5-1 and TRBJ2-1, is KAGVTQTPRYLIKTRGQQVTLSCSPISGHRSVSWYQQTPGQGLQFLFEYFSETQRNKGNFPGRFSGRQFSNSRSEMNVSTLELGDSALYLCASSTGTGSEQFFGPGTRLTVL.